This entry lists 27 T cell receptor beta chains sequenced from one sample in a study of blood T cell repertoires in COVID-19 (dated by TCRdb to about 2020). Receptors were amplified or captured by the immunoSEQ multiplex PCR assay. TCRdb limited this immuneACCESS table to in-frame rearrangements with V and J called. A share of clones is missing; checked studies link under half to unresolved V genes, and the rest is unexplained. In this sample the table shows 300,000 to 350,000 clones, around 88% of which occur a single time. Together, the top ten hold approximately 3% of the sample. Sequencing was done on a sample of peripheral blood. These receptor sequences come from a man under 40 with active or convalescent COVID-19.

This clone was counted a few times. The rearrangement uses TRBV30 and TRBJ1-1, with 9 bases matching TRBD1. Germline CDR1 reads GTSNPN; CDR2 reads SVGIG (reference sequence). V lost 3 bases, J lost 3 bases, and 11 bases stayed unmatched. The CDR3 length is 16 residues. The CDR3 DNA reads TGTGCCTGGAGGGGAAAAGGACAGGGGATGGACACTGAAGCTTTCTTT. This translates into CAWRGKGQGMDTEAFF.

The chain is built from TRBV11-2 and TRBJ2-7; the match to TRBD1 covers 8 bases. Per germline, CDR1 SGHAT and CDR2 FQNNGV. V was clipped by 5 bases and J by 5 bases; unmatched bases: 8. The length of the CDR3 is 14 residues. CDR3 DNA sequence: TGTGCCAGCAGCCCGAGGACAGGGCGCGACGAGCAGTACTTC. This gives the protein CASSPRTGRDEQYF.

Details on this clone: The same CDR3 can be traced to other DNA sequences in this sample. This rearrangement joins TRBV19 to TRBJ1-5; the match to TRBD1 covers 7 bases. The CDR3 covers 15 residues. Germline V CDR1 and CDR2: LNHDA, SQIVND (reference sequence). V lost 2 bases and J lost 1; bases outside the gene matches: 2. CDR3 coding DNA: TGTGCCAGTAGTATACAGGGGGGAAGCAATCAGCCCCAGCATTTT. This translates into CASSIQGGSNQPQHF.

A word on this clone: A read error may account for a junction end that differs from germline. Additional DNA sequences in this sample encode the identical CDR3. This chain joins TRBV29-1 and TRBJ1-1; the match to TRBD1 covers 9 bases. The length of the CDR3 is 13 residues. CDR1 SQVTM and CDR2 ANQGSEA come from the germline V gene. CDR3 region: CSATGQGNPEAFF. The CDR3 bases are TGCAGCGCCACCGGACAGGGGAACCCTGAAGCTTTCTTT.

This clone turned up a few times. The chain recombines TRBV13 with TRBJ2-1, with a possible D match to TRBD1 (5 bases). The CDR3 runs 14 residues. Germline V lookup: CDR1 PRHDT, CDR2 FYEKMQ (reference sequence). Trimming cost V 1 base and J 10 bases, with 14 bases left between them. DNA of the CDR3: TGTGCCAGCAGCTTAGAGAAAGGGGAATGGGAGCAGTTCTTC. This sequence encodes CASSLEKGEWEQFF.

This clone was seen a few times. The chain employs TRBV7-2 and TRBJ2-1; 7 bases fit TRBD2. Looked up from germline, CDR1 is SGHTA and CDR2 is FQGNSA. V lost 2 bases, J lost 7 bases, and 14 bases stayed unmatched. The CDR3 consists of 17 residues. The CDR3 reads CASSLSFGGSEGNEQFF. Written as DNA, the CDR3 is TGTGCCAGCAGCTTAAGCTTCGGCGGGAGTGAGGGGAATGAGCAGTTCTTC.

This clone was detected only a few times. The chain employs TRBV28 and TRBJ2-1; 7 nucleotides match TRBD1. There are 14 residues in the CDR3. Germline values: CDR1 MDHEN, CDR2 SYDVKM. V shed 6 bases, J shed 3 bases, and the junction held 5 bases outside the gene matches. In DNA, the CDR3 is TGTGCCAGCAGGGAGCAGGGGGTCTACAATGAGCAGTTCTTC. Translated: CASREQGVYNEQFF. Looking up the rest from reference TRBV28 and TRBJ2-1 gives the full variable domain: DVKVTQSSRYLVKRTGEKVFLECVQDMDHENMFWYRQDPGLGLRLIYFSYDVKMKEKGDIPEGYSVSREKKERFSLILESASTNQTSMYLCASREQGVYNEQFFGPGTRLTVL.

The chain joins TRBV3-1 (or the pseudogene TRBV3-2) to TRBJ1-5; no clear D gene. V was pared by 2 bases and J by 5 bases, with 10 bases between. Looked up from germline, CDR1 is LGHDT and CDR2 is YNNKEL (reference sequence). This CDR3 spans 14 amino acids. CDR3 sequence: CASSQFRTDQPQHF. CDR3 nucleotides: TGTGCCAGCAGCCAATTCAGGACTGATCAGCCCCAGCATTTT.

This clone appeared a single time. The V call is TRBV5-4, the J call TRBJ2-3, with TRBD1 matching over 7 bases. Germline loops: CDR1 SGHNT, CDR2 YYREEE (reference sequence). The CDR3 spans 14 residues. With V trimmed by 5 bases and J by 4 bases, 7 bases remained unmatched. CDR3 residues: CASRDRPVPDTQYF. The CDR3 coding sequence is TGTGCCAGCAGGGACAGGCCGGTGCCAGATACGCAGTATTTT.

V is TRBV2 and J is TRBJ2-3; D is uncertain. Germline CDR1 SNHLY, CDR2 FYNNEI. Trimming took 7 bases from V and 4 from J, leaving 9 bases between them. The CDR3 loop spans 12 amino acids. In DNA form, the CDR3 reads TGTGCCAGCACTACTCAGGCAGATACGCAGTATTTT. Residues: CASTTQADTQYF.

In this sample, this clone turned up many times. This sequence joins TRBV13 and TRBJ2-5, with TRBD2 matching over 9 bases. CDR3 length: 16 amino acids. The germline V gene has CDR1 PRHDT and CDR2 FYEKMQ (reference sequence). The junction had 5 bases not matched to a gene; V was cut back by 3 bases and J by 0 bases. The CDR3 DNA follows: TGTGCCAGCAGCTTGAGGCTAGCGGGGAACCAAGAGACCCAGTACTTC. Its translation is CASSLRLAGNQETQYF.

The chain couples TRBV25-1 to TRBJ1-2, with a possible D match to TRBD1 (5 bases). Between the trimmed V and J ends, which lost 3 bases and 6 bases, there was a span of 11 bases. This CDR3 has 13 residues. The germline V gene has CDR1 MGHDK and CDR2 SYGVNS. The CDR3 nucleotides are TGTGCCAGCAGTGACTCAGGGTGGCATGGCTACACCTTC. Protein sequence: CASSDSGWHGYTF.

J is TRBJ1-1 and V is TRBV30; maybe TRBD1 (5 bases). Trimming removed 2 bases from V and 6 bases from J, with 13 bases in between. The CDR3 has 13 amino acids. In germline, CDR1 is GTSNPN, CDR2 SVGIG (reference sequence). DNA of the CDR3: TGTGCCTGGAGTTTACTCGTAGGGGCTGAAGCTTTCTTT. It translates to CAWSLLVGAEAFF.

This CDR3 is CASSLEGQSHQPQHF. The CDR3 DNA reads TGTGCCAGCAGCTTGGAGGGACAGTCCCATCAGCCCCAGCATTTT. This rearrangement joins TRBV5-8 to TRBJ1-5; 7 positions agree with TRBD1. From germline, CDR1 is SGHTS and CDR2 YDEGEE. Losses at the gene ends were 0 bases for V and 5 bases for J; bases not matched to a gene: 5. The CDR3 has 15 amino acids.

V is TRBV19 and J is TRBJ1-1, with a weak D call TRBD1 (6 bases). The germline V gene encodes CDR1 LNHDA and CDR2 SQIVND (reference sequence). This CDR3 region has 11 residues. V shed 6 bases and J shed 8 bases, with 10 bases lying between them. CDR3 protein: CASSQGNEAFF. The CDR3, as DNA: TGTGCCAGTAGCCAGGGGAACGAAGCTTTCTTT.

CDR3 nucleotide sequence: TGTGCCAGCAGTTACCCCAACTTCCTTACCCCTAGCATACCGAGAGAGACCCAGTACTTC. Protein sequence: CASSYPNFLTPSIPRETQYF. This rearrangement joins TRBV6-2 or TRBV6-3 to TRBJ2-5; D is perhaps TRBD2 (5 bases). The V gene lost 2 bases and the J gene lost 4 bases, with 29 bases spanning the gap. Germline V gene data show CDR1 as MNHEY and CDR2 as SVGEGT. This CDR3 contains 20 residues.

This chain joins TRBV10-1 and TRBJ1-2; D is undetermined. Germline-derived CDR1 and CDR2 are WNHNN and SYGVQD (reference sequence). The V and J ends lost 10 bases and 8 bases respectively, with 14 bases between them. The CDR3 covers 11 residues. The CDR3 protein is CANRSGMGYTF. The CDR3 DNA reads as TGCGCCAACCGTAGCGGTATGGGCTACACCTTC.

The CDR3 loop is CASSQVRTVGNTIYF. The CDR3 nucleotides are TGCGCCAGCAGCCAAGTCCGGACAGTTGGAAACACCATATATTTT. The rearrangement joins TRBV4-1 to TRBJ1-3, with D tentatively TRBD1 (6 bases). CDR1 and CDR2 from the germline V gene are MGHRA and YSYEKL. There are 15 residues in the CDR3. V gave up 1 base and J gave up 3 bases, with 10 bases separating them.

This clone was observed once. This rearrangement joins TRBV19 to TRBJ1-2, with D unresolved. The CDR3 contains 14 residues. V gave up 7 bases and J gave up 3 bases, with 15 bases separating them. From germline, CDR1 is LNHDA and CDR2 SQIVND (reference sequence). The CDR3: CASTSRSADYGYTF. CDR3 nucleotide sequence: TGTGCCAGTACTTCGAGGTCGGCAGACTATGGCTACACCTTC.

This clone was recorded a few times. For the CDR3, the DNA is TGTGCCACCAGCAGAGATCCGGGATCCCACGAGCAGTACTTC. Encoded protein: CATSRDPGSHEQYF. The chain recombines TRBV15 with TRBJ2-7; possible D gene TRBD2, 5 bases. Trimming stripped 0 bases from V and 5 bases from J, with 11 bases between. The CDR3 runs to 14 residues. Germline loops: CDR1 LNHNV, CDR2 YYDKDF (reference sequence). The full variable domain, rest sourced from reference TRBV15 and TRBJ2-7, is DAMVIQNPRYQVTQFGKPVTLSCSQTLNHNVMYWYQQKSSQAPKLLFHYYDKDFNNEADTPDNFQSRRPNTSFCFLDIRSPGLGDTAMYLCATSRDPGSHEQYFGPGTRLTVT.

J is TRBJ2-7 and V is TRBV2, with a tentative D call TRBD1 (8 bases). V shed 10 bases and J shed 4 bases, with 23 bases lying between them. Germline V lookup: CDR1 SNHLY, CDR2 FYNNEI. The CDR3 covers 15 residues. The CDR3 spells CATRGTGGGIYEQYF. The CDR3 DNA follows: TGTGCCACACGGGGCACAGGGGGGGGGATTTACGAGCAGTACTTC.

V usage is TRBV13 and J usage is TRBJ1-2; 7 nucleotides agree with TRBD1. The germline V gene has CDR1 PRHDT and CDR2 FYEKMQ (reference sequence). The CDR3 spans 15 residues. The V gene end was trimmed by 5 bases and the J gene end by 12 bases; junction bases not matched to a gene: 18. The CDR3 DNA is TGTGCCAGCAGCCAACGATTACAGGGGTCCGCTATTCACACCTTC. Residues: CASSQRLQGSAIHTF.

The J gene is TRBJ2-5, the V gene TRBV7-9; maybe TRBD2 (5 bases). The V gene lost 5 bases and the J gene lost 5 bases, with 18 bases spanning the gap. The CDR3 length is 15 residues. Germline lookup yields CDR1 SEHNR and CDR2 FQNEAQ (reference sequence). CDR3 bases: TGTGCCAGCAGCGCAGCAACCAGCACGGGGGAGACCCAGTACTTC. This gives the protein CASSAATSTGETQYF. Complete variable domain (other parts from reference TRBV7-9 and TRBJ2-5): DTGVSQNPRHKITKRGQNVTFRCDPISEHNRLYWYRQTLGQGPEFLTYFQNEAQLEKSRLLSDRFSAERPKGSFSTLEIQRTEQGDSAMYLCASSAATSTGETQYFGPGTRLLVL.

The chain is built from TRBV28 and TRBJ2-2; D is undetermined. Trimming left V 6 bases short and J 2 bases short, with 13 bases between. The germline V gene encodes CDR1 MDHEN and CDR2 SYDVKM. The CDR3 spans 15 residues. The CDR3 DNA is TGTGCCAGCAGCGAGGCTGTCTCAAACACCGGGGAGCTGTTTTTT. Its translation: CASSEAVSNTGELFF.

The chain joins TRBV7-9 to TRBJ1-2; possibly TRBD1 for D (6 bases). V was pared by 5 bases and J by 7 bases, with 20 bases between. CDR3 length equals 15 residues. The germline gives CDR1 SEHNR, CDR2 FQNEAQ (reference sequence). CDR3 DNA: TGTGCCAGCAGCCCGTGGGACACCCCTTCGGGTGGCTACACCTTC. Protein: CASSPWDTPSGGYTF.

The J gene is TRBJ1-3, the V gene TRBV5-1, with a possible D match to TRBD1 (6 bases). V lost 0 bases, J lost 3 bases, and 13 bases lay in between. Germline lookup yields CDR1 SGHRS and CDR2 YFSETQ. The CDR3 extends over 16 amino acids. CDR3 DNA: TGCGCCAGCAGCTTGGTTGGCGGGGGGCATGGAAACACCATATATTTT. As protein: CASSLVGGGHGNTIYF.

CDR3 sequence reads: CASSTGGSRSQHF. CDR3 nucleotide sequence: TGTGCCAGCAGTACAGGGGGAAGTAGGTCCCAGCATTTT. The chain couples TRBV27 to TRBJ1-5, with 8 bases that match TRBD1. The CDR3 totals 13 residues. Germline V gene lookup returns CDR1 MNHEY and CDR2 SMNVEV (reference sequence). V lost 5 bases and J lost 11; bases outside the gene matches: 8.